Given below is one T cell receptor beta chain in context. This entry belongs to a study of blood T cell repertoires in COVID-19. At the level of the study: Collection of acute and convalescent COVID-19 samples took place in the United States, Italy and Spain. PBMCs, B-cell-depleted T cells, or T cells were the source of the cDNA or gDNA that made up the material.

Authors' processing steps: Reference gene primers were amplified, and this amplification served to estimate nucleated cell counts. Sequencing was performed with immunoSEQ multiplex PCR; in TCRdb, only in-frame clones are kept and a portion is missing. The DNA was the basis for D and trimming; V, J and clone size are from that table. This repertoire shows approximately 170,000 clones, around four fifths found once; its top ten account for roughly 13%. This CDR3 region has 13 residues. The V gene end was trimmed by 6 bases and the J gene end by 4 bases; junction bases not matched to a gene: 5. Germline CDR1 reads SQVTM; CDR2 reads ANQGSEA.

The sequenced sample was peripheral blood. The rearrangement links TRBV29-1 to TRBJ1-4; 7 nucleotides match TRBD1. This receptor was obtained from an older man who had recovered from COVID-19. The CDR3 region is CSVGTAFNEKLFF. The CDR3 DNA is TGCAGCGTAGGGACAGCTTTTAATGAAAAACTGTTTTTT.